This entry lists 28 T cell receptor beta chains sequenced from one sample in a study of blood T cell repertoires in COVID-19. Data came from immunoSEQ multiplex PCR; TCRdb stores just in-frame clones and leaves some out. The sample lists some 90,000 clones, about 83% occurring once. Source material: peripheral blood. Receptor source: a woman aged 55-69 years with COVID-19, enrolled during active disease.

The chain carries TRBV11-2 and TRBJ1-2; D remains unclear. Germline CDR1 and CDR2: SGHAT and FQNNGV. The CDR3 covers 13 residues. Trimming took 3 bases from V and 4 from J, leaving 9 bases between them. The CDR3 loop reads CASSFESPYGYTF. The CDR3 DNA is TGTGCCAGCAGCTTCGAAAGCCCCTATGGCTACACCTTC.

Here the CDR3 DNA reads TGTGCCAGCTCACCGTCGACGACACAAGCGAACACTGAAGCTTTCTTT. Its protein product is CASSPSTTQANTEAFF. J is TRBJ1-1 and V is TRBV18, with D uncertain. V was shortened by 3 bases and J by 1 base, with 15 bases between the two germline ends. This CDR3 is built from 16 residues. Germline V lookup: CDR1 KGHSH, CDR2 LQKENI.

This clone was seen a single time. V and J are TRBV14 and TRBJ2-3; 8 positions match TRBD1. The V gene end was trimmed by 4 bases and the J gene end by 4 bases; junction bases not matched to a gene: 13. The CDR3 length is 17 residues. CDR1 and CDR2 (germline): SGHDN, FVKESK. CDR3 loop: CASSRNLFRGRADTQYF. CDR3 nucleotide sequence: TGTGCCAGCAGCCGCAACCTTTTCAGGGGGCGAGCAGATACGCAGTATTTT.

The chain links TRBV10-3 to TRBJ1-4; 10 nucleotides agree with TRBD1. Germline values: CDR1 ENHRY, CDR2 SYGVKD. CDR3 length equals 13 residues. Losses at the gene ends were 10 bases for V and 7 bases for J; bases not matched to a gene: 6. CDR3 region: CATRDRGSEKLFF. CDR3 in DNA: TGTGCCACGAGGGACAGGGGATCTGAAAAACTGTTTTTT.

The chain is built from TRBV4-1 and TRBJ1-2; D is undetermined. Per germline, CDR1 MGHRA and CDR2 YSYEKL. CDR3 length: 15 amino acids. V lost 1 base and J lost 3, with 12 bases in between. The chain's CDR3 is CASSQGEGRDYGYTF. The CDR3, as DNA: TGCGCCAGCAGCCAAGGGGAGGGTCGGGACTATGGCTACACCTTC.

This chain joins TRBV7-2 and TRBJ2-7, with TRBD2 matching 12 bases. J gave up 9 bases and V 5 bases, and 5 bases lay outside the gene matches. The CDR3 loop spans 13 amino acids. The V gene's germline CDR1 is SGHTA and CDR2 FQGNSA. The CDR3 protein is CASSPRTSGAQYF. The CDR3, as DNA: TGTGCCAGCAGCCCCCGGACTAGCGGGGCGCAGTACTTC.

Here the CDR3 DNA reads TGCGCCAGCAGCCATCCGACACCGAACTATGGCTACACCTTC. The encoded protein is CASSHPTPNYGYTF. The chain carries TRBV4-1 and TRBJ1-2; D is ambiguous. The ends were cut back, 3 bases at V and 2 bases at J, with 10 bases in the middle. The CDR3 totals 14 residues. The germline gives CDR1 MGHRA, CDR2 YSYEKL.

The V and J genes are TRBV7-8 and TRBJ1-1; D might be TRBD1 (5 bases). Germline-derived CDR1 and CDR2 are SGHVS and FQNEAQ. V lost 4 bases, J lost 4 bases, and 16 bases lay in between. The CDR3 is made up of 15 amino acids. CDR3 nucleotides: TGTGCCAGCAGCTCAACTGAGACAGTTGTCACTGAAGCTTTCTTT. Its translation: CASSSTETVVTEAFF.

This chain joins TRBV27 and TRBJ2-7, with TRBD1 as a possible D gene (5 bases). The ends were cut back, 6 bases at V and 4 bases at J, with 16 bases in the middle. This CDR3 spans 14 amino acids. Germline V gene data show CDR1 as MNHEY and CDR2 as SMNVEV (reference sequence). The DNA for the CDR3 is TGTGCCAGCAGCCTTAGGCAGGGATTGTACGAGCAGTACTTC. This encodes CASSLRQGLYEQYF.

This chain links TRBV7-2 with TRBJ2-1; TRBD1 matches at 7 bases. Trimming cost V 5 bases and J 4 bases; bases outside gene matches: 5. The CDR3 sequence is 14 residues long. Per the germline V gene, CDR1 is SGHTA and CDR2 is FQGNSA. DNA of the CDR3: TGTGCCAGCAGCCCAACGGGACAGTACAATGAGCAGTTCTTC. The encoded protein is CASSPTGQYNEQFF.

Only a few counts were recorded for this clone. The J gene is TRBJ1-5, the V gene TRBV2; D remains unclear. Between the trimmed V and J ends, which lost 6 bases and 8 bases, there was a span of 8 bases. Germline-derived CDR1 and CDR2 are SNHLY and FYNNEI. This CDR3 is 11 amino acids long. CDR3 sequence reads: CASSLREPQHF. The CDR3 coding sequence is TGTGCCAGCAGCCTTCGTGAGCCCCAGCATTTT.

This clone was recorded a few times. The chain employs TRBV3-1 (or the pseudogene TRBV3-2) and TRBJ1-1, with D possibly being TRBD1 (5 bases). Germline values: CDR1 LGHDT, CDR2 YNNKEL (reference sequence). V lost 4 bases and J 5 bases, leaving 8 bases between the germline ends. The CDR3 spans 12 residues. This CDR3 is CASSPPGTEAFF. CDR3 nucleotide sequence: TGTGCCAGCAGCCCCCCAGGGACTGAAGCTTTCTTT.

This chain uses TRBV5-1 with TRBJ2-7; 16 nucleotides agree with TRBD2. This CDR3 has 17 residues. The germline gives CDR1 SGHRS, CDR2 YFSETQ. V shed 4 bases and J 0 bases; nucleotides not matched to a gene: 4. CDR3 amino acids: CASSPGLAGGSSYEQYF. The CDR3 coding sequence is TGCGCCAGCAGCCCGGGACTAGCGGGGGGGAGCTCCTACGAGCAGTACTTC.

The chain links TRBV27 to TRBJ1-1, with a possible D match to TRBD1 (6 bases). Germline CDR1 is MNHEY and CDR2 is SMNVEV (reference sequence). This CDR3 is 14 amino acids long. Trimming took off 6 bases at V and 1 base at J, with 12 bases between the two ends. The CDR3 here is CASRLGTWNTEAFF. The DNA of the CDR3 is TGTGCCAGCAGATTAGGGACATGGAACACTGAAGCTTTCTTT.

The chain recombines TRBV9 with TRBJ1-6, with TRBD1 identical over 7 bases. Germline CDR1 is SGDLS and CDR2 is YYNGEE. V was clipped by 4 bases and J by 6 bases; unmatched bases: 7. This CDR3 is built from 15 residues. CDR3 region: CASSPRDSRNSPLHF. The CDR3 coding sequence is TGTGCCAGCAGCCCAAGGGACAGTCGTAATTCACCCCTCCACTTT.

This clone was counted once. The rearrangement links TRBV5-6 to TRBJ1-1; TRBD1 might be the D (5 bases). Deletions cut 0 bases from V and 1 base from J, with 10 bases between. The V gene's germline CDR1 is SGHDT and CDR2 YYEEEE. The length of the CDR3 is 15 residues. For the CDR3, the DNA is TGTGCCAGCAGCTTGGTATCTGGGGCGAACACTGAAGCTTTCTTT. It encodes CASSLVSGANTEAFF.

The genes are TRBV5-1 and TRBJ2-1; TRBD2 matches at 10 bases. Trimming at V came to 2 bases and at J to 5 bases, leaving 10 bases not matched to a gene. Germline V gene lookup returns CDR1 SGHRS and CDR2 YFSETQ. The CDR3 consists of 17 residues. For the CDR3, the DNA is TGCGCCAGCAGCTTTAGGGAAAGCGGGGGGGCCGACAATGAGCAGTTCTTC. Translation: CASSFRESGGADNEQFF. Filled out from reference TRBV5-1 and TRBJ2-1, the complete variable domain reads KAGVTQTPRYLIKTRGQQVTLSCSPISGHRSVSWYQQTPGQGLQFLFEYFSETQRNKGNFPGRFSGRQFSNSRSEMNVSTLELGDSALYLCASSFRESGGADNEQFFGPGTRLTVL.

V is TRBV19 and J is TRBJ1-5, with a weak D call TRBD1 (6 bases). The CDR3 consists of 14 residues. Trimming stripped 5 bases from V and 5 bases from J, with 13 bases between. The germline V gene encodes CDR1 LNHDA and CDR2 SQIVND (reference sequence). CDR3 nucleotide sequence: TGTGCCAGTAGTCTCTGGACAGCTTATCAGCCCCAGCATTTT. Encoded protein: CASSLWTAYQPQHF. The complete variable domain, with remaining parts taken from reference TRBV19 and TRBJ1-5, reads DGGITQSPKYLFRKEGQNVTLSCEQNLNHDAMYWYRQDPGQGLRLIYYSQIVNDFQKGDIAEGYSVSREKKESFPLTVTSAQKNPTAFYLCASSLWTAYQPQHFGDGTRLSIL.

This chain uses TRBV3-1 (or the pseudogene TRBV3-2) with TRBJ1-3; unclear D gene. CDR3 length: 15 amino acids. With 5 bases removed from V and 4 bases from J, the gap between germline ends came to 15 bases. Looked up from germline, CDR1 is LGHDT and CDR2 is YNNKEL (reference sequence). The CDR3: CASSFLGGVGNTIYF. The CDR3 DNA reads TGTGCCAGCAGCTTCCTAGGCGGGGTGGGAAACACCATATATTTT.

The table lists this clone with a count of one. The V gene is TRBV19, the J gene TRBJ2-3, with TRBD2 identical over 13 bases. The CDR3 is 14 residues long. J was trimmed by 5 bases and V by 9 bases; bases with no gene match: 5. Germline V gene lookup returns CDR1 LNHDA and CDR2 SQIVND (reference sequence). CDR3 DNA: TGTGCCAGCCAGACTAGCGGGGGGATAGATACGCAGTATTTT. Encoded protein: CASQTSGGIDTQYF.

The rearrangement joins TRBV18 to TRBJ1-6; 8 nucleotides match TRBD1. The CDR3 consists of 15 residues. V lost 6 bases and J lost 2; bases outside the gene matches: 3. Germline CDR1 KGHSH, CDR2 LQKENI. CDR3 bases: TGTGCCAGCTCGAGGACAGGGACCTATAATTCACCCCTCCACTTT. Residues: CASSRTGTYNSPLHF. The whole variable domain, filled in from reference TRBV18 and TRBJ1-6, reads NAGVMQNPRHLVRRRGQEARLRCSPMKGHSHVYWYRQLPEEGLKFMVYLQKENIIDESGMPKERFSAEFPKEGPSILRIQQVVRGDSAAYFCASSRTGTYNSPLHFGNGTRLTVT.

In its sample, this clone was seen once. The chain has TRBV3-1 (or the pseudogene TRBV3-2) and TRBJ2-1; D gene uncertain. Trimming stripped 1 base from V and 10 bases from J, with 11 bases between. Per germline, CDR1 LGHDT and CDR2 YNNKEL (reference sequence). The CDR3 is 13 residues long. The chain's CDR3 is CASSQGLVSEQFF. CDR3 nucleotides: TGTGCCAGCAGCCAAGGGTTGGTTAGCGAGCAGTTCTTC.

The rearrangement uses TRBV7-2 and TRBJ1-4; 7 positions match TRBD1. CDR3 length: 15 residues. The junction had 9 bases not matched to a gene; V was cut back by 4 bases and J by 7 bases. CDR1 is SGHTA, CDR2 FQGNSA, per germline. CDR3 in amino acids: CASSSRQGWFEKLFF. DNA of the CDR3: TGTGCCAGCAGCTCCAGACAGGGTTGGTTTGAAAAACTGTTTTTT.

The chain combines TRBV4-2 with TRBJ2-3, with 7 bases that match TRBD2. Germline CDR1 is LGHNA and CDR2 is YNFKEQ. The CDR3 sequence is 15 residues long. The ends lost 0 bases at V and 5 bases at J; junction bases unmatched: 5. The CDR3 DNA sequence: TGTGCCAGCAGCCAAGAGTTCGGGGGGATAGATACGCAGTATTTT. Protein product: CASSQEFGGIDTQYF.

V is TRBV7-3 and J is TRBJ2-7; 13 positions agree with TRBD2. Germline trimming cut 5 bases from V and 6 bases from J; bases unmatched to any gene: 4. Germline V gives CDR1 SGHTA, CDR2 FQGTGA. This CDR3 contains 14 residues. Written as DNA, the CDR3 is TGTGCCAGCAGCCCCGGACTAGCGGGGGTCGAGCAGTACTTC. Amino acid sequence: CASSPGLAGVEQYF.

The sample holds one count of this clone. Written as DNA, the CDR3 is TGTGCCAGCAGCCGGGACACCGACACTGAAGCTTTCTTT. It specifies CASSRDTDTEAFF. The rearrangement uses TRBV9 and TRBJ1-1, with D perhaps TRBD1 (6 bases). V gave up 4 bases and J gave up 3 bases, with 10 bases separating them. There are 13 residues in the CDR3. Germline loops: CDR1 SGDLS, CDR2 YYNGEE.

The genes are TRBV7-9 and TRBJ2-7; 8 nucleotides align to TRBD1. In germline, CDR1 is SEHNR, CDR2 FQNEAQ (reference sequence). CDR3 length equals 16 residues. Trimming removed 0 bases from V and 3 bases from J; junction bases left unmatched: 7. CDR3 residues: CASSLATGGKSYEQYF. The CDR3 region has the DNA TGTGCCAGCAGCTTAGCTACAGGGGGAAAGAGCTACGAGCAGTACTTC.

The chain couples TRBV19 to TRBJ2-1, with a tentative D call TRBD2 (5 bases). This CDR3 region has 20 residues. V lost 1 base and J lost 1, with 23 bases in between. Germline CDR1 and CDR2: LNHDA and SQIVND (reference sequence). This CDR3 is CASSIVGGRTAAISYNEQFF. Here the CDR3 DNA reads TGTGCCAGTAGTATAGTTGGCGGGCGAACAGCTGCGATTTCCTACAATGAGCAGTTCTTC. The full variable domain, in which reference TRBV19 and TRBJ2-1 provide the parts outside the CDR3, is DGGITQSPKYLFRKEGQNVTLSCEQNLNHDAMYWYRQDPGQGLRLIYYSQIVNDFQKGDIAEGYSVSREKKESFPLTVTSAQKNPTAFYLCASSIVGGRTAAISYNEQFFGPGTRLTVL.